This T cell receptor beta chain was recorded in a study of CD8+ T cells in alopecia areata. Treatment denoted: oral pan-JAK inhibitor, 5-10 mg twice daily. Study-wide results and caveats: While tofacitinib was given, many expanded lesional clones persisted in scalp and blood.

RNA was extracted and reverse transcribed into cDNA as the sequencing template. The assay was immunoSEQ multiplex PCR, and TCRdb's table has in-frame clones only and misses some. The data show around 150,000 clones, approximately 65% seen once. This clone appeared a single time. Its antigen remains unidentified. V was cut by 1 base and J by 8 bases, with 11 bases left in between. Germline CDR1 SQVTM, CDR2 ANQGSEA. This CDR3 comprises 12 residues. The source is a human donor with alopecia areata. The source material was CD4+ T cells sorted from blood, sampled at week 4, from a patient treated with tofacitinib. V is TRBV29-1 and J is TRBJ1-2; no reliable D call. The CDR3 DNA follows: TGCAGCGTTGAAGCCCGCTCTCGGGGCTACACCTTC. This codes for CSVEARSRGYTF.